Listed below are T cell receptor beta chains from one sample, sequenced in a study of vaccination effects on CD4 cells after COVID-19. The method was immunoSEQ multiplex PCR; TCRdb's version includes in-frame clones alone and lacks a portion of them. The sample holds tens of thousands of clones; about 86% are singletons and the top ten take approximately 1.2%. The antigens for these receptors are not known. The sequences come from CD4+ T cells from PBMCs cultured with HCoV-229E spike peptides, collected after COVID-19 vaccination. All receptors derive from a human donor who received a COVID-19 vaccine. Each CDR3 is given with its conserved first and last residue. Size values are once, few and many counts, or a class for expanded clones, and some rows have none.

v_gene,j_gene,abundance,CDR3aa
TRBV7-3,TRBJ1-6,-,CASSVQGRNSPLHF
TRBV28,TRBJ1-2,-,CASSLRQGAIRDGYTF
TRBV27,TRBJ2-3,-,CASSLTSGGDTQYF
TRBV5-1,TRBJ1-1,-,CASSLIRDRASEAFF
TRBV5-5,TRBJ1-5,-,CASSLGSNQPQHF
TRBV7-2,TRBJ2-5,-,CASSLGRSGGQETQYF
TRBV7-8,TRBJ1-2,-,CASSLARTAYGYTF
TRBV5-5,TRBJ1-5,-,CASSRDRGGNQPQHF
TRBV3-1/TRBV3-2,TRBJ1-5,few,CASSRTANQPQHF
TRBV24-1,TRBJ1-2,once,CATSDTGTGGYGYTF
TRBV5-1,TRBJ2-3,-,CASSWGLAGGSTDTQYF
TRBV18,TRBJ2-3,-,CASSPVSRADTQYF
TRBV20-1,TRBJ1-1,-,CSARTGEAFF
TRBV6-6,TRBJ1-2,once,CASEGAGQGWGYTF
TRBV9,TRBJ1-2,medium-sized,CASSVVGGFYGYTF
TRBV9,TRBJ1-1,-,CASSVYGTGVGVTEAFF
TRBV18,TRBJ2-1,-,CASYRAGAGNEQFF
TRBV9,TRBJ2-4,-,CASSVDLGGGYIQYF
TRBV5-1,TRBJ2-1,-,CASSFGSASYNEQFF
TRBV25-1,TRBJ1-1,few,CASSDSRDRGQAFF
TRBV5-1,TRBJ2-5,-,CASSPNLMQETQYF
TRBV24-1,TRBJ2-3,-,CATSEADRGGTDTQYF
TRBV28,TRBJ1-6,-,CASSPGGSYNSPLHF
TRBV7-2,TRBJ1-6,-,CASSPPFNSPLHF
TRBV15,TRBJ1-1,-,CATSREANTEAFF
TRBV7-3,TRBJ2-2,-,CASSPRNTGELFF
TRBV5-1,TRBJ2-5,-,CASSLRPSTTSETQYF
TRBV12-3/TRBV12-4,TRBJ1-5,-,CASSLREFQPQHF
TRBV6-1,TRBJ1-3,few,CASSEHTSGSGNTIYF
TRBV6-6,TRBJ1-1,-,CASSTNRRSHTEAFF
TRBV5-1,TRBJ1-3,-,CASSSFGDSGNTIYF
TRBV6-6,TRBJ1-1,-,CASSYSQGAPEAFF
TRBV18,TRBJ2-1,-,CASSPSGGATNEQFF
TRBV30,TRBJ1-1,-,CACHPGQSTEAFF
TRBV7-9,TRBJ2-1,-,CASSPQGGGNEQFF
TRBV15,TRBJ2-1,-,CATSRGSGGGGEQFF
TRBV1,TRBJ2-1,-,CTSSQESGTGPPNEQFF
TRBV6-4,TRBJ1-6,-,CASGQGNSPLHF
TRBV24-1,TRBJ2-3,few,CATGRNTDTQYF
TRBV19,TRBJ2-3,-,CASSIVQGPDTQYF
TRBV19,TRBJ1-5,-,CASRATGGAQNQPQHF
TRBV9,TRBJ1-4,-,CASSLSPGSAEKLFF
TRBV6-5,TRBJ2-1,-,CASSLGTVYNEQFF
TRBV29-1,TRBJ2-5,-,CSVAGGGTPKETQYF
TRBV6-5,TRBJ1-5,-,CASSRIANQPQHF
TRBV6-5,TRBJ2-5,-,CASRKGGETQYF
TRBV3-1/TRBV3-2,TRBJ2-3,-,CASSQDRVAGDTQYF
TRBV28,TRBJ2-3,-,CASSFPASGTDTQYF
TRBV9,TRBJ2-1,once,CASSVGGGLAGVILYNEQFF
TRBV5-6,TRBJ2-6,-,CASSLDRGWPGANVLTF
TRBV12-5,TRBJ1-6,-,CASGPERGQNSPLHF
TRBV7-2,TRBJ1-1,-,CASTHRWMNTEAFF
TRBV19,TRBJ2-3,-,CATTGHISTDTQYF
TRBV30,TRBJ1-3,-,CAWRQKGTGNTIYF
TRBV3-1/TRBV3-2,TRBJ2-6,-,CASSHTGATSGANVLTF
TRBV30,TRBJ2-1,few,CAWSVTGFGLAGPNEQFF
TRBV6-1,TRBJ2-1,-,CASSEMAGVFYNEQFF
TRBV5-6,TRBJ2-2,-,CASSPGTGYSNTGELFF
TRBV14,TRBJ1-2,-,CASSPGQGALGYTF